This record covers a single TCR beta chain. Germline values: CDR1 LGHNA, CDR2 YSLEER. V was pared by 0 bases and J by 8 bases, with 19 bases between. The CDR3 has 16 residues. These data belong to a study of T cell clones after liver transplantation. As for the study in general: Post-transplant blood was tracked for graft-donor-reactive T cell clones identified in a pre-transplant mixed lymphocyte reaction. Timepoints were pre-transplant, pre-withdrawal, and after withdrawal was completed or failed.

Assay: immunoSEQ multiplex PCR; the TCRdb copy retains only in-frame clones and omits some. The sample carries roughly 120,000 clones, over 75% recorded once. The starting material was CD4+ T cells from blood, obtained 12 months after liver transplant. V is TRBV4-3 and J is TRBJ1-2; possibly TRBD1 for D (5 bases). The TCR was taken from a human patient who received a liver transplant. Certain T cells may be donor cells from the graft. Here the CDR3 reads CASSQDDSPRPSGYTF. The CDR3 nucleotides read TGCGCCAGCAGCCAAGACGACAGCCCTCGGCCTAGCGGCTACACCTTC.